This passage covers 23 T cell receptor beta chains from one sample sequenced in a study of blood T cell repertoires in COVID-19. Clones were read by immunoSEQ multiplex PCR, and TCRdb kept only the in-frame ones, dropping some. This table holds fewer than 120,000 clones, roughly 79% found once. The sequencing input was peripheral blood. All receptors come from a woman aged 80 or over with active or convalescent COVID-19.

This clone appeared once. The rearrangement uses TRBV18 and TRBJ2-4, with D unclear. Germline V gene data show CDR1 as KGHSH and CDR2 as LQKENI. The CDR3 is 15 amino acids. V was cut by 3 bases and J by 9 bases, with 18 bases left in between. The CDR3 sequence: CASSPPVGSGGIQYF. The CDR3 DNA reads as TGTGCCAGCTCACCCCCCGTCGGGTCGGGTGGCATTCAGTACTTC.

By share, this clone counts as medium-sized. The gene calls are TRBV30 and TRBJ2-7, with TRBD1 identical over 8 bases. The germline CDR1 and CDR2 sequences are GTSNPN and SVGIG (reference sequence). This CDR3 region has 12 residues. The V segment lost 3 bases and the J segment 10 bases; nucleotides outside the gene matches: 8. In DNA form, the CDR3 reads TGTGCCTGGAGGCGTACAGGGACAGGCCAGTACTTC. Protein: CAWRRTGTGQYF.

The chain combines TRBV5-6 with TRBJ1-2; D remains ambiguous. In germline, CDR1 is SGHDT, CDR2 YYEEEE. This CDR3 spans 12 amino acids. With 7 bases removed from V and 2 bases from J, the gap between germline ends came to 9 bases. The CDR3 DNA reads TGTGCCAGCCACGAACAGAACTATGGCTACACCTTC. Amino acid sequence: CASHEQNYGYTF.

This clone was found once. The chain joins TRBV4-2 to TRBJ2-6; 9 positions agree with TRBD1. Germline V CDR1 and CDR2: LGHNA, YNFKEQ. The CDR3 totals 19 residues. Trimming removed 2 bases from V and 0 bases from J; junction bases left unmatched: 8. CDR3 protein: CASSQPIGTGISGANVLTF. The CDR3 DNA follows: TGTGCCAGCAGCCAACCTATAGGGACAGGGATCTCTGGGGCCAACGTCCTGACTTTC.

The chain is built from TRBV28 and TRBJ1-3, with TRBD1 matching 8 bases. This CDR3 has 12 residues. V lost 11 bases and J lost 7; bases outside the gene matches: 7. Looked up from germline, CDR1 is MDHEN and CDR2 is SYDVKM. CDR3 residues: CAAWGDRNTIYF. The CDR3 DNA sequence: TGTGCCGCCTGGGGGGACAGGAACACCATATATTTT.

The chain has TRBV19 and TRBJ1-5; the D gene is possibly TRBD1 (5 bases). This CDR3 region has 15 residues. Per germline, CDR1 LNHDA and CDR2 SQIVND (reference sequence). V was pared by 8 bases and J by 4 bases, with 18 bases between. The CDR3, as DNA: TGTGCCAGTCTGCGAGGACACACCTATAATCAGCCCCAGCATTTT. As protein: CASLRGHTYNQPQHF.

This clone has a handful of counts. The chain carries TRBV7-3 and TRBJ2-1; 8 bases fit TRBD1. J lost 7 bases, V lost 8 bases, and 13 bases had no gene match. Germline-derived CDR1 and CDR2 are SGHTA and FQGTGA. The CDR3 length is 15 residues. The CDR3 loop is CASSSGGNLRNEQFF. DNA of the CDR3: TGTGCCAGCTCTTCAGGGGGCAATTTAAGAAATGAGCAGTTCTTC.

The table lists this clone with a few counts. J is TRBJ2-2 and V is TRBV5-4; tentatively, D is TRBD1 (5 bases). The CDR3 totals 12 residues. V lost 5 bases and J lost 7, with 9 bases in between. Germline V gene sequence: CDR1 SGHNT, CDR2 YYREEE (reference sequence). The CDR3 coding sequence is TGTGCCAGCAGTTTTGACAGCGGGGAGCTGTTTTTT. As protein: CASSFDSGELFF.

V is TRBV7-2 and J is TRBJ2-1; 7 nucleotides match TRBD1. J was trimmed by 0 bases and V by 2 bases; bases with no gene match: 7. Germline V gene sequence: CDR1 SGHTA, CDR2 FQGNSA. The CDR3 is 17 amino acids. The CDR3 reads CASSLLRQGVSYNEQFF. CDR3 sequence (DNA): TGTGCCAGCAGCTTATTGCGACAGGGTGTCTCCTACAATGAGCAGTTCTTC.

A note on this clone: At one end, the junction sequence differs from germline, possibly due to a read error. The CDR3 region is CASSVAGVRNEQFF. CDR3 in DNA: TGTGCCAGCAGCGTAGCGGGAGTAAGGAATGAGCAGTTCTTC. The chain links TRBV7-6 to TRBJ2-1; 9 nucleotides align to TRBD2. Germline V CDR1 and CDR2: SGHVS, FNYEAQ. The CDR3 totals 14 residues.

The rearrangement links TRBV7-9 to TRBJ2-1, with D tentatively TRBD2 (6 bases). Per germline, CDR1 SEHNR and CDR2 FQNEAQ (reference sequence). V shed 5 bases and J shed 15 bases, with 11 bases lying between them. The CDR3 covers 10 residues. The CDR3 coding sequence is TGTGCCAGCAGCCTGGGGGGACCGTTCTTC. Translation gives CASSLGGPFF.

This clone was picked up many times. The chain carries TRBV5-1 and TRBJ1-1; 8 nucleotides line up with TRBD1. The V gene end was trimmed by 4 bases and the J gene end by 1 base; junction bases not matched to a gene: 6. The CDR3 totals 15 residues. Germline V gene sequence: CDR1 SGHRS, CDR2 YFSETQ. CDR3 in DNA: TGCGCCAGCAGCCGGACCGGGACAGGGAACACTGAAGCTTTCTTT. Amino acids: CASSRTGTGNTEAFF.

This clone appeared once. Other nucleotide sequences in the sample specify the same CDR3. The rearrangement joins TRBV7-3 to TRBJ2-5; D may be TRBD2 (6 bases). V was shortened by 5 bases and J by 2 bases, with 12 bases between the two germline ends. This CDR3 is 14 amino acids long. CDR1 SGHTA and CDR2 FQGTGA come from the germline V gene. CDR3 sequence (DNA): TGTGCCAGCAGCCCCACGGGACTTCAAGAGACCCAGTACTTC. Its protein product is CASSPTGLQETQYF.

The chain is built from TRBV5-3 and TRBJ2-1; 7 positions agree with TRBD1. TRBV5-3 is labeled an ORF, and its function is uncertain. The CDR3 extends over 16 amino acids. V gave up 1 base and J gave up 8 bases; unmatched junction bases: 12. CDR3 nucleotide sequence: TGTGCCAGAAGCTTGTCTCCTTCGGACAGGAGTGATGAGCAGTTCTTC. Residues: CARSLSPSDRSDEQFF.

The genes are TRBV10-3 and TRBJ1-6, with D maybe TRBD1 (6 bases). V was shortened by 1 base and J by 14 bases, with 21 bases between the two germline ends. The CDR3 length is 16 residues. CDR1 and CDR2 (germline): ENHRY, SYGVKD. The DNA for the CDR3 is TGTGCCATCAGTGAGTGGGCAGGGGCTCTGGGTATCACCCTCCACTTT. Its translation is CAISEWAGALGITLHF.

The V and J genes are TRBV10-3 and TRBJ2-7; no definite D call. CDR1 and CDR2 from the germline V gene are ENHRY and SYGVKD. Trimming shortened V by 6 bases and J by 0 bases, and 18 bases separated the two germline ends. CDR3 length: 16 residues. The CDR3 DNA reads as TGTGCCATCAGCCCTACCTATAGCCGGAGCTCCTACGAGCAGTACTTC. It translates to CAISPTYSRSSYEQYF.

CDR3: CASSVGQRYNEQFF. In nucleotides, the CDR3 is TGTGCCAGCAGCGTAGGACAGCGGTACAATGAGCAGTTCTTC. V is TRBV5-4 and J is TRBJ2-1, with TRBD1 as a possible D gene (6 bases). V dropped 4 bases and J dropped 4 bases, with 12 bases sitting between them. The CDR3 sequence is 14 residues long. Looked up from germline, CDR1 is SGHNT and CDR2 is YYREEE (reference sequence). The variable domain in full, completed from reference TRBV5-4 and TRBJ2-1, reads ETGVTQSPTHLIKTRGQQVTLRCSSQSGHNTVSWYQQALGQGPQFIFQYYREEENGRGNFPPRFSGLQFPNYSSELNVNALELDDSALYLCASSVGQRYNEQFFGPGTRLTVL.

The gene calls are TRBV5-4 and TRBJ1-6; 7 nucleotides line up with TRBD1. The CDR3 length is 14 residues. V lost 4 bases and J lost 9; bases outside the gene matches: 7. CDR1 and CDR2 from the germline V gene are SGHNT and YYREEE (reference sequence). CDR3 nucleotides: TGTGCCAGCAGCCCGACCTCAGGGGGTTCACCCCTCCACTTT. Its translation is CASSPTSGGSPLHF.

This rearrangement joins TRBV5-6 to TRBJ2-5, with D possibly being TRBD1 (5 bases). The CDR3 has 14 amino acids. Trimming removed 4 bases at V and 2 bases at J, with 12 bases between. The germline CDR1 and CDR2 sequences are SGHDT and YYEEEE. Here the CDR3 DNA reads TGTGCCAGCAGCGCGACAGCGATTCAAGAGACCCAGTACTTC. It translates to CASSATAIQETQYF.

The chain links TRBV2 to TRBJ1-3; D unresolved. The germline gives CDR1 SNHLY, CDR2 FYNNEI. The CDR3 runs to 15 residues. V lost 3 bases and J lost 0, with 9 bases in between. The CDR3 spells CASSDLRSSGNTIYF. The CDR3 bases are TGTGCCAGCAGTGACTTACGGAGCTCTGGAAACACCATATATTTT.

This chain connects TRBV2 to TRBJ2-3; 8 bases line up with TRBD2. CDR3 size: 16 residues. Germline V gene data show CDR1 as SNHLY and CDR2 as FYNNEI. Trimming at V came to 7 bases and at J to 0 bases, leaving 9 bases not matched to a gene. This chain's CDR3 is CASTTPSGPSTDTQYF. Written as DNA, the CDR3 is TGTGCCAGCACCACGCCTAGCGGGCCTAGCACAGATACGCAGTATTTT.

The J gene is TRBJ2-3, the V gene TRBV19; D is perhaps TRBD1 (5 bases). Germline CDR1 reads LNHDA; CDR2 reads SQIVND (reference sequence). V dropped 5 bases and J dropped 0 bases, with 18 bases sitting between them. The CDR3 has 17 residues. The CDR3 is CASSSHGHHPSTDTQYF. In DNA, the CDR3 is TGTGCCAGTAGTTCTCATGGACACCACCCTAGCACAGATACGCAGTATTTT.

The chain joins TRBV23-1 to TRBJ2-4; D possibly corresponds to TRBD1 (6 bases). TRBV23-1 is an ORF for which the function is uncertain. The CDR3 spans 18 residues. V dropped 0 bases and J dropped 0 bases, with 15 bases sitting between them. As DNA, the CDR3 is TGCGCCAGCAGTCAATCAGTATCGGACAGTATAGCCAAAAACATTCAGTACTTC. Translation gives CASSQSVSDSIAKNIQYF.